This passage covers 12 T cell receptor beta chains from one sample sequenced in a study of T cell repertoires in cytomegalovirus infection. No cognate antigen is known for these TCRs. TCRdb itself ran the reads through MiXCR, one entry per CDR3 protein. The data hold 680,000 or so distinct CDR3 sequences, with 33% observed a single time. Sequenced here: cultured PBMCs, sampled from culture after CMV antigen stimulation. Receptors originate from a human donor in good health (CMV status not recorded). Some clones in this sample may be carry-over from other donors' samples.

The CDR3 DNA reads as TGTGCCATCAGTCTCGGGCCCCAAGAGACCCAGTACTTC. Translating gives CAISLGPQETQYF. The chain uses TRBV10-3 and TRBJ2-5; D not resolved. The CDR3 sequence is 13 residues long. Germline CDR1 reads ENHRY; CDR2 reads SYGVKD. V was shortened by 5 bases and J by 1 base, with 8 bases between the two germline ends.

The chain combines TRBV6-5 with TRBJ1-3, with 7 nucleotides matching TRBD1. In germline, CDR1 is MNHEY, CDR2 SVGAGI. CDR3 size: 14 residues. Trimming at V came to 8 bases and at J to 6 bases, leaving 10 bases not matched to a gene. The CDR3 DNA reads as TGTGCCAGCTACAACAGGGGTTCGCAAAACACCATATATTTT. Its translation is CASYNRGSQNTIYF.

The sample holds many counts of this clonotype. For the CDR3, the DNA is TGTGCCAGCAGCTCCCCGGGAGGGTGGGGTGAGACCCAGTACTTC. As protein: CASSSPGGWGETQYF. The genes are TRBV7-2 and TRBJ2-5; 8 positions match TRBD2. J gave up 5 bases and V 4 bases, and 9 bases lay outside the gene matches. CDR3 length equals 15 residues. Looked up from germline, CDR1 is SGHTA and CDR2 is FQGNSA.

The V gene is TRBV12-3 or TRBV12-4, the J gene TRBJ1-4; D uncertain. The V end lost 5 bases, the J end lost 4 bases, and 11 bases lay between the germline ends. CDR3 length: 14 residues. Here the CDR3 reads CASSKDLFNEKLFF. CDR3 sequence (DNA): TGTGCCAGCAGTAAGGACCTCTTTAATGAAAAACTGTTTTTT.

Ten or more counts support this clonotype. The V call is TRBV3-1, the J call TRBJ2-7; tentative D call: TRBD1 (6 bases). The V end lost 3 bases, the J end lost 0 bases, and 9 bases lay between the germline ends. Germline loops: CDR1 LGHDT, CDR2 YNNKEL (reference sequence). The CDR3 is 14 residues long. CDR3 sequence: CASSHDRSSYEQYF. In nucleotides, the CDR3 is TGTGCCAGCAGCCATGACAGGAGCTCCTACGAGCAGTACTTC.

Written as DNA, the CDR3 is TGTGCCAGCAGTTACACAGGACACTACACAGATACGCAGTATTTT. It specifies CASSYTGHYTDTQYF. The chain combines TRBV6-6 with TRBJ2-3, with a weak D call TRBD1 (5 bases). The CDR3 is made up of 15 amino acids. Germline CDR1 reads MNHNY; CDR2 reads SVGAGI (reference sequence). The germline V and J ends were trimmed by 2 bases and 2 bases, with 11 bases remaining between them.

J is TRBJ2-3 and V is TRBV6-1; TRBD1 or TRBD2 may be the D gene (5 bases each). The CDR3 runs to 15 residues. V was cut by 5 bases and J by 3 bases, with 15 bases left in between. Germline loops: CDR1 MNHNS, CDR2 SASEGT. CDR3 coding DNA: TGTGCCAGCAGTTGGGACGATAGCCGTACAGATACGCAGTATTTT. Translating gives CASSWDDSRTDTQYF.

This chain joins TRBV5-5 and TRBJ2-5, with 14 bases fitting TRBD2. The germline V gene encodes CDR1 SGHKS and CDR2 YYEKEE (reference sequence). J gave up 5 bases and V 3 bases, and 6 bases lay outside the gene matches. The CDR3 is 16 residues long. The CDR3 DNA is TGTGCCAGCAGCTGGGGGACTAGCGGGAGAGGGGAGACCCAGTACTTC. Translating it yields CASSWGTSGRGETQYF.

The chain uses TRBV10-3 and TRBJ1-6, with 7 bases matching TRBD1. Per the germline V gene, CDR1 is ENHRY and CDR2 is SYGVKD. The CDR3 is made up of 16 amino acids. With 6 bases clipped from V and 14 bases from J, the junction kept 19 bases outside the gene matches. CDR3 nucleotide sequence: TGTGCCATCAGCCGGGACAGCCCTCGTGAAGGTGTAACCCTCCACTTT. It translates to CAISRDSPREGVTLHF.

A note on this clonotype: At one boundary the junction diverges from the germline segment, which might be a read error. The rearrangement links TRBV4-1 to TRBJ2-1, with TRBD1 identical over 11 bases. This CDR3 spans 15 amino acids. Germline lookup yields CDR1 MGHRA and CDR2 YSYEKL. Here the CDR3 DNA reads TGTGCCAGCAGCCCCGGGACAGGGGGTAGAAATGAGCAGTTCTTC. Residues: CASSPGTGGRNEQFF.

This clonotype was counted only a few times. The rearrangement joins TRBV7-6 to TRBJ1-5; D possibly corresponds to TRBD1 (5 bases). Germline values: CDR1 SGHVS, CDR2 FNYEAQ. The length of the CDR3 is 13 residues. V lost 6 bases and J lost 4, with 10 bases in between. The CDR3 reads CASRSGGNQPQHF. As DNA, the CDR3 is TGTGCCAGCAGATCGGGGGGAAATCAGCCCCAGCATTTT.

This clonotype was seen many times. The gene calls are TRBV7-6 and TRBJ2-7; 11 bases match TRBD2. The ends lost 1 base at V and 6 bases at J; junction bases unmatched: 8. There are 16 residues in the CDR3. CDR1 and CDR2 (germline): SGHVS, FNYEAQ. The CDR3 DNA is TGTGCCAGCAGCTTAGGGTGGGCTAGCGGGAGGTCCGAGCAGTACTTC. Translating gives CASSLGWASGRSEQYF.